This TCR beta chain came from a study of T cell responses to AZD1222 COVID-19 vaccine. Sequencing used immunoSEQ multiplex PCR; TCRdb keeps in-frame clones, though not all of them. The table includes 140,000 to 150,000 clones, 93% detected once. Per germline, CDR1 SGHRS and CDR2 YFSETQ. CDR3 length equals 15 residues. The V and J ends lost 2 bases and 3 bases respectively, with 14 bases between them. The chain combines TRBV5-1 with TRBJ1-2; possible D gene TRBD1, 6 bases. The material was peripheral blood, obtained on day 0 of AZD1222 vaccination. This TCR derives from an adult in good health. The CDR3 loop is CASSFIPTGDYGYTF. CDR3 DNA: TGCGCCAGCAGCTTCATCCCGACAGGTGACTATGGCTACACCTTC.